Each of the 14 T cell receptor beta chains below was sequenced from the same sample in a study of blood T cell repertoires in COVID-19. Profiling relied on immunoSEQ multiplex PCR, and the TCRdb table lists in-frame clones only, not all of them. Of about 70,000 clones in the sample, roughly 90% are singletons; the top ten hold just over 9%. The material sequenced was peripheral blood. Receptors were obtained from a human donor in a cohort sampled during active COVID-19.

This clone has more than one count but fewer than ten. CDR3 sequence: CASSLAGGDGNTIYF. DNA for the CDR3: TGCGCCAGCAGCTTGGCGGGGGGCGATGGAAACACCATATATTTT. The V call is TRBV5-1, the J call TRBJ1-3; TRBD1 might be the D (6 bases). The V end lost 0 bases, the J end lost 3 bases, and 10 bases lay between the germline ends. Germline V gives CDR1 SGHRS, CDR2 YFSETQ. This CDR3 contains 15 residues.

The chain couples TRBV27 to TRBJ2-7; 11 nucleotides match TRBD2. Trimming took 3 bases from V and 7 from J; bases not matched to a gene: 8. The CDR3 contains 15 residues. CDR1 and CDR2 from the germline V gene are MNHEY and SMNVEV (reference sequence). Here the CDR3 reads CASSFSGLAGGEQYF. CDR3 sequence (DNA): TGTGCCAGCAGTTTCTCCGGGCTAGCGGGAGGTGAGCAGTACTTC.

This chain connects TRBV15 to TRBJ2-7; tentative D call: TRBD2 (6 bases). CDR1 is LNHNV, CDR2 YYDKDF, per germline (reference sequence). Deletions cut 4 bases from V and 1 base from J, with 14 bases between. There are 15 residues in the CDR3. DNA for the CDR3: TGTGCCACCAGCATCGACTTAGCGGTTTCCTACGAGCAGTACTTC. Translating it yields CATSIDLAVSYEQYF. Variable domain in full (rest from reference TRBV15 and TRBJ2-7): DAMVIQNPRYQVTQFGKPVTLSCSQTLNHNVMYWYQQKSSQAPKLLFHYYDKDFNNEADTPDNFQSRRPNTSFCFLDIRSPGLGDTAMYLCATSIDLAVSYEQYFGPGTRLTVT.

The gene calls are TRBV30 and TRBJ2-7; TRBD2 might be the D (6 bases). The CDR3 is 14 residues long. CDR1 is GTSNPN, CDR2 SVGIG, per germline (reference sequence). The germline V and J ends were trimmed by 3 bases and 3 bases, with 15 bases remaining between them. CDR3 in DNA: TGTGCCTGGAGATTGGCGGGATTGGGCTACGAGCAGTACTTC. Translation gives CAWRLAGLGYEQYF.

CDR3 loop: CASSYSSSSTDTQYF. CDR3 DNA: TGTGCCAGCAGTTATAGTAGCTCTAGCACAGATACGCAGTATTTT. This sequence joins TRBV6-2 or TRBV6-3 and TRBJ2-3; D is ambiguous. Germline values: CDR1 MNHEY, CDR2 SVGEGT. V was shortened by 3 bases and J by 0 bases, with 10 bases between the two germline ends. This CDR3 has 15 amino acids.

The gene calls are TRBV18 and TRBJ2-1; possibly TRBD1 for D (6 bases). Trimming cost V 6 bases and J 1 base, with 22 bases left between them. CDR1 KGHSH and CDR2 LQKENI come from the germline V gene. This CDR3 is 18 amino acids long. The CDR3, as DNA: TGTGCCAGCTCGCCATACTCCGACAGGTATGAATCCTACAATGAGCAGTTCTTC. Translating it yields CASSPYSDRYESYNEQFF. Filled out from reference TRBV18 and TRBJ2-1, the complete variable domain reads NAGVMQNPRHLVRRRGQEARLRCSPMKGHSHVYWYRQLPEEGLKFMVYLQKENIIDESGMPKERFSAEFPKEGPSILRIQQVVRGDSAAYFCASSPYSDRYESYNEQFFGPGTRLTVL.

The chain recombines TRBV9 with TRBJ2-7; tentatively, D is TRBD2 (6 bases). The CDR3 is made up of 14 amino acids. Germline assignment: CDR1 SGDLS and CDR2 YYNGEE. Trimming left V 0 bases short and J 5 bases short, with 12 bases between. CDR3 DNA: TGTGCCAGCAGCGTAGGGGACTCCCTGAACGAGCAGTACTTC. Translation gives CASSVGDSLNEQYF.

This chain joins TRBV5-6 and TRBJ1-2, with unresolved D. V lost 2 bases and J lost 7, with 12 bases in between. The CDR3 extends over 13 amino acids. CDR1 and CDR2 (germline): SGHDT, YYEEEE. The CDR3 here is CASSFFSVRGYTF. The CDR3 DNA follows: TGTGCCAGCAGCTTTTTTTCCGTTCGTGGCTACACCTTC. The variable domain in full, completed from reference TRBV5-6 and TRBJ1-2, reads DAGVTQSPTHLIKTRGQQVTLRCSPKSGHDTVSWYQQALGQGPQFIFQYYEEEERQRGNFPDRFSGHQFPNYSSELNVNALLLGDSALYLCASSFFSVRGYTFGSGTRLTVV.

The V and J genes are TRBV15 and TRBJ1-1; perhaps TRBD1 as D (6 bases). V was shortened by 1 base and J by 6 bases, with 9 bases between the two germline ends. From germline, CDR1 is LNHNV and CDR2 YYDKDF (reference sequence). This CDR3 comprises 13 residues. CDR3: CATSRGEGAEAFF. DNA of the CDR3: TGTGCCACCAGCAGAGGGGAGGGGGCTGAAGCTTTCTTT. Full variable domain (remainder filled in from reference TRBV15 and TRBJ1-1): DAMVIQNPRYQVTQFGKPVTLSCSQTLNHNVMYWYQQKSSQAPKLLFHYYDKDFNNEADTPDNFQSRRPNTSFCFLDIRSPGLGDTAMYLCATSRGEGAEAFFGQGTRLTVV.

V gene TRBV7-6 combines with J gene TRBJ1-6, with D perhaps matching TRBD1 (5 bases). The CDR3 length is 15 residues. Trimming removed 1 base from V and 9 bases from J, with 13 bases in between. Germline V lookup: CDR1 SGHVS, CDR2 FNYEAQ. The CDR3 DNA is TGTGCCAGCAGCTTAGGAGACAGCCCGGGTTCACCCCTCCACTTT. Protein product: CASSLGDSPGSPLHF.

The chain combines TRBV10-3 with TRBJ1-1, with TRBD1 matching 9 bases. The length of the CDR3 is 15 residues. CDR1 is ENHRY and CDR2 is SYGVKD in the germline V gene. Germline trimming cut 4 bases from V and 3 bases from J; bases unmatched to any gene: 6. The CDR3 region has the DNA TGTGCCATCAGTGGCGACAGGGGGGCGGACACTGAAGCTTTCTTT. Translating it yields CAISGDRGADTEAFF.

This chain connects TRBV9 to TRBJ2-5; no firm D call. V lost 10 bases, J lost 5 bases, and 18 bases lay in between. Germline CDR1 reads SGDLS; CDR2 reads YYNGEE. The length of the CDR3 is 13 residues. In DNA, the CDR3 is TGTGCCTCAATGGTTGGAGACGAGGAGACCCAGTACTTC. Its protein product is CASMVGDEETQYF.

This chain connects TRBV12-5 to TRBJ2-2, with a weak D call TRBD2 (6 bases). Trimming removed 7 bases at V and 4 bases at J, with 13 bases between. The CDR3 length is 14 residues. Per the germline V gene, CDR1 is LGHNT and CDR2 is FRNRAP. CDR3 bases: TGTGCTAGTGCTCGGGAGCTTAGCACCGGGGAGCTGTTTTTT. Encoded protein: CASARELSTGELFF.

The V gene is TRBV7-9, the J gene TRBJ2-1; D possibly corresponds to TRBD2 (6 bases). This CDR3 is 15 amino acids long. V gave up 7 bases and J gave up 2 bases, with 15 bases separating them. Germline loops: CDR1 SEHNR, CDR2 FQNEAQ (reference sequence). CDR3: CASTQPPSAYNEQFF. The CDR3 nucleotides read TGTGCCAGCACCCAACCCCCTAGCGCCTACAATGAGCAGTTCTTC.